The present T cell receptor beta chain was sequenced within a study of shared T cell receptors in the human thymus (dated by TCRdb to the early 2020s). For the study in its entirety: The study investigated the way shared, self-reactive T-cell receptor alpha chains are produced in the human thymus.

For CDR1 and CDR2, the germline V gene lists SGDLS and YYNGEE. The CDR3 has 15 amino acids, counting the end cysteine and phenylalanine. The sequence is cut down to CDR3 DNA, 45 bases in frame from base 1. At the junction V is shortened by 0 bases and J by 2 bases; bases outside the gene matches: 2. The method behind the library was the immunoSEQ multiplex PCR assay. Imported from immuneACCESS, the table was reduced by TCRdb to in-frame sequences with V and J called. These copies leave out some clones; in studies compared against another copy, an unresolved V gene accounts for under half, and the cause of the remainder is not known. Counted in this sample were 600,000 to 900,000 clones; 80% to 90% of them appeared once. The top ten clonotypes cover roughly 0.01% of the sample. Concerning this clone: This receptor's antigen is unknown. No base quality values were provided; no much bigger clone lies one nucleotide off.

Another study also made use of these data, one on human thymus T cells. As the second study states: The donors were immunologically healthy infants in Finland who had open corrective cardiac surgery for congenital heart defects. Thymus tissue was collected as surgical resects that were removed during corrective cardiac surgery. V and J gene segment usage appeared biased in both thymic and peripheral blood repertoires. Highly overlapping thymic TCR repertoires among unrelated individuals were reported in the related research. The study described the TCR alpha and beta repertoires in about 8 infant thymus samples and a few matching peripheral blood samples. The cohort included 5 or 6 male and a couple of female infants, with donor ages spanning 7 to 244 days. Thymocytes were released mechanically from tissue and stored at -70 °C as pellets of 10-30 million cells. A QIAsymphony instrument was used to extract genomic DNA from frozen cell pellets. The immunoSEQ multiplex PCR assay was used to amplify the TCRB and TCRAD loci from a standardized quantity of quality-controlled genomic DNA. The amplicons spanned the V(D)J region and were long enough to cover the CDR3 and allow V and J genes to be identified. The amplicons were sequenced on an Illumina platform via the commercial immunoSEQ service. Primer bias and sequencing errors were corrected as previously described, and TCRAD and TCRB definitions were based on the IMGT database. immunoSEQ Analyzer 3.0 and VDJTools were used for repertoire analysis, which covered basic statistics, V/J segment usage, diversity estimates, rarefaction and pairwise overlap. Diversity was estimated using the Chao1, ChaoE, Efron-Thisted, Shannon and inverse Simpson indices, and was also estimated on datasets down-sampled to the size of the smallest sample. Repertoire overlap was determined by strict matching of CDR3 nucleotide sequence, V gene and J gene, and Jaccard-based multidimensional scaling clustering was applied. Thymus samples yielded on average around 850,000 unique TCRB clonotypes, compared with 65,000 to 100,000 from blood samples.

The receptor's source is a girl under three years old with a congenital heart defect. Donor details come from another sample of the same person, matched by shared clones. Sequencing was carried out using thymocytes. In this chain, TRBV9 is recombined with TRBJ2-7, and TRBD1 aligns with 10 junction nucleotides. The CDR3 reads CASSVGTGGTYEQYF. The DNA sequence is TGTGCCAGCAGCGTAGGGACAGGGGGTACCTACGAGCAGTACTTC.